This TCR beta chain was obtained from a study of blood T cell repertoires in COVID-19. About the research overall: Samples of COVID-19 (acute and convalescent) were obtained from the United States, Italy and Spain. Nucleic acid was either cDNA or gDNA, and it came from T cells, B-cell-depleted T cells, or PBMCs.

Germline CDR1 reads SGHNT; CDR2 reads YYREEE (reference sequence). V was shortened by 4 bases and J by 1 base, with 14 bases between the two germline ends. The CDR3 covers 16 residues. Per the authors' pipeline: Researchers report that nucleated cell counts were estimated from reference gene primer amplification. The data were produced by immunoSEQ multiplex PCR, yet TCRdb's version contains in-frame clones alone and is incomplete. V, J and clone size are taken as reported in that table, and D and trimming were inferred from the DNA itself. The table has about 120,000 clones, 85% seen once. The sequenced material came from peripheral blood. The chain combines TRBV5-4 with TRBJ2-2, with D tentatively TRBD1 (5 bases). This TCR was sampled from a man aged 55-75 years with acute or convalescent COVID-19. The CDR3: CASSRVEGQNTGELFF. CDR3 in DNA: TGTGCCAGCAGCCGGGTGGAAGGACAGAACACCGGGGAGCTGTTTTTT. Looking up the rest from reference TRBV5-4 and TRBJ2-2 gives the full variable domain: ETGVTQSPTHLIKTRGQQVTLRCSSQSGHNTVSWYQQALGQGPQFIFQYYREEENGRGNFPPRFSGLQFPNYSSELNVNALELDDSALYLCASSRVEGQNTGELFFGEGSRLTVL.